Each of the 19 T cell receptor beta chains below was sequenced from the same sample in a study of cytomegalovirus exposure and HLA in healthy donors. The PCR contained 60 Vbeta and 13 Jbeta primers. TCRdb's copy holds only in-frame clones and misses some; the assay was immunoSEQ multiplex PCR. Of over 150,000 clones detected, roughly 80% appear once; the ten largest clones hold about 10%. Sequenced input: PBMCs. The receptors come from a man aged 45-60 years in good health and CMV-seropositive.

In this sample, this clone turned up once. V and J are TRBV15 and TRBJ2-1; 7 positions match TRBD2. CDR3 size: 15 residues. The germline CDR1 and CDR2 sequences are LNHNV and YYDKDF (reference sequence). Trimming took 0 bases from V and 3 from J; bases not matched to a gene: 2. In DNA form, the CDR3 reads TGTGCCACCAGCAGAGAGACGGGGGGCTACAATGAGCAGTTCTTC. The encoded protein is CATSRETGGYNEQFF.

This chain joins TRBV7-2 and TRBJ1-5; maybe TRBD1 (6 bases). Germline loops: CDR1 SGHTA, CDR2 FQGNSA. Trimming took 1 base from V and 5 from J, leaving 9 bases between them. CDR3 length: 14 residues. CDR3 loop: CASSLVAGDQPQHF. Written as DNA, the CDR3 is TGTGCCAGCAGCTTAGTGGCAGGGGATCAGCCCCAGCATTTT. Supplemented by reference TRBV7-2 and TRBJ1-5, the full variable domain reads GAGVSQSPSNKVTEKGKDVELRCDPISGHTALYWYRQSLGQGLEFLIYFQGNSAPDKSGLPSDRFSAERTGGSVSTLTIQRTQQEDSAVYLCASSLVAGDQPQHFGDGTRLSIL.

V and J are TRBV29-1 and TRBJ1-1; a weak D match, TRBD1 (5 bases). With 1 base removed from V and 8 bases from J, the gap between germline ends came to 8 bases. This CDR3 is built from 11 residues. Germline-derived CDR1 and CDR2 are SQVTM and ANQGSEA. CDR3 protein: CSVEGTIEAFF. The CDR3 nucleotides are TGCAGCGTTGAAGGGACAATCGAAGCTTTCTTT.

V and J are TRBV7-2 and TRBJ2-5; 13 nucleotides match TRBD2. In germline, CDR1 is SGHTA, CDR2 FQGNSA. This CDR3 is 18 amino acids long. The V and J ends lost 2 bases and 5 bases, in that order; junction bases with no gene match: 11. CDR3 protein: CASSLNFRTSGGRETQYF. For the CDR3, the DNA is TGTGCCAGCAGCTTAAACTTCCGGACTAGCGGGGGTCGGGAGACCCAGTACTTC.

The chain joins TRBV28 to TRBJ2-2, with 10 bases identical to TRBD2. The CDR3 contains 14 residues. Unmatched junction bases numbered 1, after V lost 6 bases and J lost 3 bases. CDR1 and CDR2 from the germline V gene are MDHEN and SYDVKM. CDR3 DNA sequence: TGTGCCAGCAGGAGCGGGAGGGACACCGGGGAGCTGTTTTTT. Encoded protein: CASRSGRDTGELFF.

To note about this clone: Other DNA sequences of this sample code for an identical CDR3. The V call is TRBV7-2, the J call TRBJ1-5; possible D gene TRBD1, 5 bases. Per the germline V gene, CDR1 is SGHTA and CDR2 is FQGNSA. The CDR3 length is 16 residues. V lost 1 base to trimming and J lost 4 bases, with 14 bases between them. The CDR3 here is CASSLGIRTGNQPQHF. CDR3 nucleotide sequence: TGTGCCAGCAGCTTAGGTATACGAACAGGAAATCAGCCCCAGCATTTT.

This clone was counted only a few times. The chain has TRBV27 and TRBJ1-1; TRBD1 matches 8 bases. The junction had 9 bases not matched to a gene; V was cut back by 6 bases and J by 6 bases. CDR1 MNHEY and CDR2 SMNVEV come from the germline V gene (reference sequence). The CDR3 length is 14 residues. The CDR3 region has the DNA TGTGCCAGCAGACACCTATTACAGGGGGCTGAAGCTTTCTTT. Residues: CASRHLLQGAEAFF.

The chain is built from TRBV5-1 and TRBJ2-5; TRBD1 aligns across 11 bases. Germline V gene data show CDR1 as SGHRS and CDR2 as YFSETQ. This CDR3 has 16 residues. The V segment lost 3 bases and the J segment 3 bases; nucleotides outside the gene matches: 7. The CDR3 DNA follows: TGCGCCAGCAGCTCTAAGCCGGGACAGGGGGAAGAGACCCAGTACTTC. It specifies CASSSKPGQGEETQYF.

The rearrangement links TRBV15 to TRBJ2-3, with 14 positions matching TRBD2. After removal of 1 base from V and 8 bases from J, the junction contained 2 bases not matched to a gene. The germline V gene encodes CDR1 LNHNV and CDR2 YYDKDF (reference sequence). The CDR3 has 15 amino acids. DNA of the CDR3: TGTGCCACCAGCAGAGCCGGGACTAGCGGGAGTACGCAGTATTTT. Its protein product is CATSRAGTSGSTQYF.

The V and J genes are TRBV19 and TRBJ2-2; D possibly corresponds to TRBD2 (6 bases). Trimming pared 8 bases from V and 1 base from J, leaving 14 bases between. This CDR3 has 15 residues. In germline, CDR1 is LNHDA, CDR2 SQIVND (reference sequence). CDR3 sequence: CASPTSAGNTGELFF. The CDR3 coding sequence is TGTGCCAGTCCTACGTCAGCGGGGAACACCGGGGAGCTGTTTTTT.

CDR3 in amino acids: CASSAPLSWTGGLLGTGELFF. The CDR3 DNA is TGCGCCAGCAGCGCCCCTTTGTCTTGGACAGGGGGCCTTCTTGGGACCGGGGAGCTGTTTTTT. V gene TRBV23-1 combines with J gene TRBJ2-2, with TRBD1 identical over 11 bases. TRBV23-1 is classed as an ORF, of uncertain function. The CDR3 extends over 21 amino acids. V was clipped by 6 bases and J by 5 bases; unmatched bases: 23.

The chain recombines TRBV30 with TRBJ1-2, with D maybe TRBD1 (5 bases). Germline V gives CDR1 GTSNPN, CDR2 SVGIG (reference sequence). This CDR3 is 14 amino acids long. Trimming removed 2 bases at V and 4 bases at J, with 14 bases between. Here the CDR3 reads CAWSMGGGSYGYTF. CDR3 coding DNA: TGTGCCTGGAGTATGGGGGGTGGGTCCTATGGCTACACCTTC.

V and J are TRBV5-1 and TRBJ2-1, with a tentative D call TRBD1 (6 bases). Germline lookup yields CDR1 SGHRS and CDR2 YFSETQ. V was pared by 5 bases and J by 7 bases, with 22 bases between. The CDR3 runs to 16 residues. CDR3: CASRTPGQSLRNEQFF. The CDR3 coding sequence is TGCGCCAGCAGAACCCCGGGACAATCCTTGAGGAATGAGCAGTTCTTC.

This chain connects TRBV19 to TRBJ2-2; 10 bases match TRBD2. With V trimmed by 6 bases and J by 4 bases, 8 bases remained unmatched. Looked up from germline, CDR1 is LNHDA and CDR2 is SQIVND (reference sequence). This CDR3 is 16 amino acids long. In DNA, the CDR3 is TGTGCCAGTAGCCTTAGCGGGGGGACGAGCACCGGGGAGCTGTTTTTT. This sequence encodes CASSLSGGTSTGELFF. Variable domain in full (rest from reference TRBV19 and TRBJ2-2): DGGITQSPKYLFRKEGQNVTLSCEQNLNHDAMYWYRQDPGQGLRLIYYSQIVNDFQKGDIAEGYSVSREKKESFPLTVTSAQKNPTAFYLCASSLSGGTSTGELFFGEGSRLTVL.

This chain links TRBV4-1 with TRBJ2-1, with TRBD1 as a possible D gene (5 bases). Per the germline V gene, CDR1 is MGHRA and CDR2 is YSYEKL. Trimming cost V 2 bases and J 4 bases, with 9 bases left between them. CDR3 length equals 14 residues. The CDR3, as DNA: TGCGCCAGCAGCCAACTAGACAGATACAATGAGCAGTTCTTC. Protein: CASSQLDRYNEQFF.

The V gene is TRBV12-2, the J gene TRBJ1-2. TRBV12-2 is noted as a pseudogene. The CDR3 covers 12 residues. The CDR3 here is CASRGEVRGYTF. The CDR3 bases are TGTGCAAGTCGCGGAGAAGTGAGAGGCTACACCTTC.

V gene TRBV6-6 combines with J gene TRBJ2-2; 9 nucleotides agree with TRBD2. This CDR3 contains 15 residues. Germline lookup yields CDR1 MNHNY and CDR2 SVGAGI (reference sequence). Trimming removed 5 bases from V and 6 bases from J; junction bases left unmatched: 7. The CDR3: CASSGAGGIAGELFF. The CDR3 DNA reads as TGTGCCAGCAGTGGAGCGGGAGGTATCGCCGGGGAGCTGTTTTTT.

V usage is TRBV5-6 and J usage is TRBJ2-5, with D perhaps matching TRBD2 (6 bases). Germline CDR1 and CDR2: SGHDT and YYEEEE. V was cut by 0 bases and J by 6 bases, with 12 bases left in between. The CDR3 runs 14 residues. In nucleotides, the CDR3 is TGTGCCAGCAGCTTGGCGGGGGTGACCCAGACCCAGTACTTC. Protein sequence: CASSLAGVTQTQYF.

This chain joins TRBV19 and TRBJ1-4; 9 positions match TRBD1. The CDR3 has 15 amino acids. J lost 6 bases, V lost 5 bases, and 7 bases had no gene match. The V gene's germline CDR1 is LNHDA and CDR2 SQIVND (reference sequence). The CDR3, as DNA: TGTGCCAGTAGTGGGCGACAGGGGGGCGATGAAAAACTGTTTTTT. Protein: CASSGRQGGDEKLFF.